This T cell receptor beta chain was captured by sequencing in a study of blood T cell repertoires in COVID-19. Study overall: Samples came from the United States, Italy and Spain, spanning acute and convalescent COVID-19. Sources were T cells, B-cell-depleted T cells, or PBMCs; the material itself was cDNA or gDNA.

CDR1 is SGHDT, CDR2 YYEEEE, per germline. V dropped 0 bases and J dropped 3 bases, with 9 bases sitting between them. The CDR3 is 14 residues long. Original handling: Nucleated cell number was recorded as an estimate derived from reference gene primer amplification. Clones were sequenced by immunoSEQ multiplex PCR, and TCRdb holds only the in-frame ones, with some missing. The DNA gave D and trimming, while V, J and clone size come from that table. The sample lists 150,000 to 180,000 clones, around 85% occurring once. The source of this sequence is an older woman with acute or convalescent COVID-19. The material sequenced was peripheral blood. The chain carries TRBV5-6 and TRBJ1-2; D uncertain. Here the CDR3 reads CASSLEAEHYGYTF. As DNA, the CDR3 is TGTGCCAGCAGCTTGGAGGCGGAACACTATGGCTACACCTTC.